This T cell receptor beta chain was captured by sequencing in a study of cytomegalovirus exposure and HLA in healthy donors. Across the study: Membership in the Caucasian-associated ancestry cluster was found for around 81% of nearly 400 genotyped donors.

Comments on this clone: Its specificity is unknown.

PCR was performed using 60 Vbeta and 13 Jbeta primers. Sequencing used immunoSEQ multiplex PCR; TCRdb keeps in-frame clones, though not all of them. The sample has tens of thousands of clones, about four fifths seen once; the top ten hold around 4%. V lost 6 bases, J lost 1 base, and 2 bases stayed unmatched. The CDR3 sequence is 13 residues long. Germline CDR1 is SEHNR and CDR2 is FQNEAQ (reference sequence). Donors sampled were nominally healthy, though unrecorded immune exposures were likely. Study outcomes and limitations: A later analysis linked a missense variant in DCLRE1C to the trimming of TCR beta V and J genes. In a later analysis, HLA-associated TCR beta chains were more clonally expanded than equally common others.

The chain is built from TRBV7-9 and TRBJ2-7, with 8 bases identical to TRBD1. The receptor's source is a young woman in good health and CMV-seronegative. Source material: PBMCs. CDR3 in DNA: TGTGCCAGCAGGACAGGGGATTCCTACGAGCAGTACTTC. It specifies CASRTGDSYEQYF.